Each of the 15 T cell receptor beta chains below was sequenced from the same sample in a study of blood T cell repertoires in COVID-19. The data were produced by immunoSEQ multiplex PCR, yet TCRdb's version contains in-frame clones alone and is incomplete. The sample carries 150,000 to 200,000 clones, roughly 87% recorded once. The sequencing input was PBMCs or T cells enriched from blood (not recorded which). The source is a middle-aged man who had recovered from COVID-19.

This clone has only one observation. CDR3 residues: CASSQVTGYNEQFF. In DNA form, the CDR3 reads TGTGCCAGCAGCCAAGTGACCGGGTACAATGAGCAGTTCTTC. The chain uses TRBV14 and TRBJ2-1; D not certain. The germline V gene encodes CDR1 SGHDN and CDR2 FVKESK. The CDR3 covers 14 residues. V gave up 1 base and J gave up 4 bases, with 8 bases separating them. Full variable domain (missing parts from reference TRBV14 and TRBJ2-1): EAGVTQFPSHSVIEKGQTVTLRCDPISGHDNLYWYRRVMGKEIKFLLHFVKESKQDESGMPNNRFLAERTGGTYSTLKVQPAELEDSGVYFCASSQVTGYNEQFFGPGTRLTVL.

The J gene is TRBJ2-3, the V gene TRBV5-1; 12 bases fit TRBD2. Germline V gene data show CDR1 as SGHRS and CDR2 as YFSETQ. The length of the CDR3 is 17 residues. Trimming took 3 bases from V and 0 from J; bases not matched to a gene: 5. CDR3 in DNA: TGCGCCAGCAGCTATACTAGCGGGGGGCATAGCACAGATACGCAGTATTTT. Translated: CASSYTSGGHSTDTQYF. Supplemented by reference TRBV5-1 and TRBJ2-3, the full variable domain reads KAGVTQTPRYLIKTRGQQVTLSCSPISGHRSVSWYQQTPGQGLQFLFEYFSETQRNKGNFPGRFSGRQFSNSRSEMNVSTLELGDSALYLCASSYTSGGHSTDTQYFGPGTRLTVL.

This chain links TRBV28 with TRBJ2-2, with 10 bases that match TRBD1. Trimming cost V 6 bases and J 2 bases; bases outside gene matches: 6. The CDR3 runs to 16 residues. In germline, CDR1 is MDHEN, CDR2 SYDVKM. CDR3 region: CASSPGDRGNTGELFF. The CDR3 DNA reads as TGTGCCAGCAGCCCGGGGGACAGGGGCAACACCGGGGAGCTGTTTTTT.

The V and J genes are TRBV27 and TRBJ2-6; the match to TRBD1 covers 9 bases. There are 16 residues in the CDR3. V lost 6 bases and J lost 2; bases outside the gene matches: 5. Germline V lookup: CDR1 MNHEY, CDR2 SMNVEV (reference sequence). As DNA, the CDR3 is TGTGCCAGCAGAGACAGGGGGAGGGCTGGGGCCAACGTCCTGACTTTC. Its protein is CASRDRGRAGANVLTF.

This chain uses TRBV28 with TRBJ2-6, with TRBD2 matching over 8 bases. The germline CDR1 and CDR2 sequences are MDHEN and SYDVKM. CDR3 length: 15 residues. Trimming cost V 5 bases and J 0 bases; bases outside gene matches: 0. In DNA form, the CDR3 reads TGTGCCAGCAGTAGCGGGAGCTCTGGGGCCAACGTCCTGACTTTC. Protein product: CASSSGSSGANVLTF.

The rearrangement joins TRBV7-9 to TRBJ1-5; D gene uncertain. The germline V gene has CDR1 SEHNR and CDR2 FQNEAQ (reference sequence). The V end was cut by 5 bases, the J end by 5 bases, with 16 bases between. The CDR3 consists of 15 residues. The CDR3 protein is CASSPGGSGDQPQHF. CDR3 sequence (DNA): TGTGCCAGCAGCCCCGGCGGATCCGGAGATCAGCCCCAGCATTTT.

In DNA, the CDR3 is TGTGCCAGCAGCGCTAGTCCGGGGTCTCCCTACGAGCAGTACTTC. This sequence encodes CASSASPGSPYEQYF. The V call is TRBV7-2, the J call TRBJ2-7; maybe TRBD2 (5 bases). Trimming removed 5 bases at V and 2 bases at J, with 16 bases between. Germline V CDR1 and CDR2: SGHTA, FQGNSA. The CDR3 length is 15 residues.

This sequence joins TRBV6-6 and TRBJ1-2; maybe TRBD1 (5 bases). Germline V gene sequence: CDR1 MNHNY, CDR2 SVGAGI (reference sequence). CDR3 length: 13 residues. Trimming cost V 0 bases and J 8 bases, with 10 bases left between them. The CDR3 DNA follows: TGTGCCAGCAGTTACTCAGGGGCGGGAGGCTACACCTTC. Residues: CASSYSGAGGYTF.

The chain is built from TRBV6-1 and TRBJ1-2, with a possible D match to TRBD1 (5 bases). The CDR3 contains 16 residues. V lost 2 bases and J 4 bases, leaving 17 bases between the germline ends. Looked up from germline, CDR1 is MNHNS and CDR2 is SASEGT. The CDR3 DNA sequence: TGTGCCAGCAGTGAATGGGGGGACGAATTAATCTATGGCTACACCTTC. This translates into CASSEWGDELIYGYTF.

The CDR3 DNA follows: TGTGCCAGCAGTTCCGTACTCCGGCTAGCGAAACACAATGAGCAGTTCTTC. It specifies CASSSVLRLAKHNEQFF. The V call is TRBV28, the J call TRBJ2-1, with D perhaps TRBD2 (6 bases). Trimming removed 4 bases at V and 5 bases at J, with 21 bases between. The CDR3 is 17 amino acids. Germline V gives CDR1 MDHEN, CDR2 SYDVKM.

In this sample, this clone turned up once. This chain uses TRBV10-1 with TRBJ1-6; 9 nucleotides align to TRBD1. The CDR3 covers 14 residues. Germline V CDR1 and CDR2: WNHNN, SYGVQD (reference sequence). V was clipped by 6 bases and J by 10 bases; unmatched bases: 7. The CDR3 region is CASRRGQGRSPLHF. DNA of the CDR3: TGCGCCAGCAGGAGGGGACAGGGTCGGTCACCCCTCCACTTT.

The V gene is TRBV30, the J gene TRBJ1-5, with 7 nucleotides matching TRBD1. The V gene's germline CDR1 is GTSNPN and CDR2 SVGIG (reference sequence). The CDR3 sequence is 18 residues long. V dropped 3 bases and J dropped 0; count of bases not matched to a gene: 14. The CDR3 protein is CAWRYEDRKTYSNQPQHF. The CDR3 nucleotides read TGTGCCTGGAGGTACGAGGACAGGAAAACTTATAGCAATCAGCCCCAGCATTTT.

The chain uses TRBV27 and TRBJ2-5; 12 nucleotides agree with TRBD1. The junction had 12 bases not matched to a gene; V was cut back by 5 bases and J by 5 bases. The germline gives CDR1 MNHEY, CDR2 SMNVEV (reference sequence). CDR3 length: 17 residues. This CDR3 is CASSTPRDRGLLETQYF. Written as DNA, the CDR3 is TGTGCCAGCAGTACCCCCCGGGACAGGGGGCTATTGGAGACCCAGTACTTC.

J is TRBJ1-2 and V is TRBV4-1; unclear D gene. The CDR3 runs 16 residues. In germline, CDR1 is MGHRA, CDR2 YSYEKL. Between the trimmed V and J ends, which lost 0 bases and 4 bases, there was a span of 15 bases. The CDR3 protein is CASSQEVQFSLYGYTF. CDR3 in DNA: TGCGCCAGCAGCCAAGAAGTACAGTTCTCCCTCTATGGCTACACCTTC.

The gene calls are TRBV7-9 and TRBJ2-1; possible D gene TRBD1, 5 bases. The germline V and J ends were trimmed by 4 bases and 3 bases, with 16 bases remaining between them. The CDR3 spans 16 residues. Germline V gene sequence: CDR1 SEHNR, CDR2 FQNEAQ (reference sequence). The CDR3 is CASSYPQDLGYNEQFF. The CDR3 bases are TGTGCCAGCAGCTACCCACAGGATTTGGGCTACAATGAGCAGTTCTTC.